One and the same sample provided the 32 T cell receptor beta chains below, sequenced in a study of long-term antiretroviral therapy in people with HIV. immunoSEQ v3.0 was run at survey level. Assay used: immunoSEQ multiplex PCR; TCRdb lists only in-frame clones, some missing. Here the sample spans over 14,000 clones, 75% to 85% being singletons. The source material was unsorted PBMCs, sampled 1.3 years before starting antiretroviral therapy. The source of these receptors is a middle-aged man with HIV.

This clone appeared once. The chain joins TRBV10-2 to TRBJ2-3; 9 positions match TRBD2. V shed 7 bases and J 6 bases; nucleotides not matched to a gene: 8. Germline lookup yields CDR1 WSHSY and CDR2 SAAADI. This CDR3 spans 14 amino acids. The DNA for the CDR3 is TGCGCCAGCAACGGGGCGGGGGGGGTGGATACGCAGTATTTT. Amino acid sequence: CASNGAGGVDTQYF.

This chain uses TRBV18 with TRBJ1-3, with unresolved D. V lost 3 bases and J lost 0, with 9 bases in between. This CDR3 contains 15 residues. The germline V gene encodes CDR1 KGHSH and CDR2 LQKENI. CDR3 coding DNA: TGTGCCAGCTCACCCGGGCCAGGCTCTGGAAACACCATATATTTT. This gives the protein CASSPGPGSGNTIYF.

The chain is built from TRBV5-6 and TRBJ2-2, with unresolved D. The germline V gene encodes CDR1 SGHDT and CDR2 YYEEEE. The length of the CDR3 is 17 residues. Between the trimmed V and J ends, which lost 0 bases and 0 bases, there was a span of 12 bases. CDR3 residues: CASSLGASVTNTGELFF. The CDR3 DNA reads as TGTGCCAGCAGCTTGGGGGCTTCAGTAACGAACACCGGGGAGCTGTTTTTT.

Comments on this clone: Its ends do not fully match the called genes, so a read error is possible. The chain employs TRBV5-1 and TRBJ1-2; perhaps TRBD1 as D (5 bases). The CDR3 has 14 residues. Germline CDR1 is SGHRS and CDR2 is YFSETQ. This CDR3 reads CASSVSGTDYDYTF. The CDR3 DNA reads as TGCGCCAGCAGCGTATCCGGGACGGACTATGACTACACCTTC.

This sequence joins TRBV25-1 and TRBJ1-6; 7 bases map to TRBD1. V lost 4 bases, J lost 14 bases, and 2 bases stayed unmatched. Germline V lookup: CDR1 MGHDK, CDR2 SYGVNS. CDR3 length: 11 residues. CDR3 sequence reads: CASSVGGSLHF. CDR3 nucleotide sequence: TGTGCCAGCAGTGTAGGGGGCTCCCTCCACTTT.

This clone was detected only once. The genes are TRBV19 and TRBJ1-2, with 8 nucleotides matching TRBD1. Germline V gives CDR1 LNHDA, CDR2 SQIVND (reference sequence). V was pared by 4 bases and J by 10 bases, with 14 bases of the junction left unmatched. This CDR3 spans 15 amino acids. In DNA form, the CDR3 reads TGTGCCAGTAGTACATCTCGAGGGACAGGATTAGACTACACCTTC. Protein sequence: CASSTSRGTGLDYTF.

The chain has TRBV15 and TRBJ1-1; 7 bases fit TRBD1. Germline CDR1 and CDR2: LNHNV and YYDKDF (reference sequence). The CDR3 runs to 16 residues. J lost 1 base, V lost 1 base, and 6 bases had no gene match. The CDR3 DNA reads as TGTGCCACCAGCAGAGCTTACGGGACAGCGAACACTGAAGCTTTCTTT. Translation gives CATSRAYGTANTEAFF.

V and J are TRBV11-3 and TRBJ2-2; tentative D call: TRBD2 (5 bases). V lost 5 bases and J 4 bases, leaving 17 bases between the germline ends. Germline V CDR1 and CDR2: SGHNT, YENEEA. The CDR3 length is 16 residues. The CDR3 sequence is CASSPMSYAGTGELFF. In DNA form, the CDR3 reads TGTGCCAGCAGCCCGATGTCTTATGCGGGCACCGGGGAGCTGTTTTTT. The entire variable domain, with the rest obtained from reference TRBV11-3 and TRBJ2-2, is as follows: EAGVVQSPRYKIIEKKQPVAFWCNPISGHNTLYWYLQNLGQGPELLIRYENEEAVDDSQLPKDRFSAERLKGVDSTLKIQPAELGDSAVYLCASSPMSYAGTGELFFGEGSRLTVL.

The rearrangement links TRBV11-2 to TRBJ2-1, with a weak D call TRBD2 (7 bases). Trimming pared 1 base from V and 5 bases from J, leaving 9 bases between. CDR1 and CDR2 (germline): SGHAT, FQNNGV. The CDR3 has 14 amino acids. The CDR3 spells CASSLGGGNNEQFF. In DNA form, the CDR3 reads TGTGCCAGCAGCTTAGGCGGGGGCAACAATGAGCAGTTCTTC. The variable domain in full, completed from reference TRBV11-2 and TRBJ2-1, reads EAGVAQSPRYKIIEKRQSVAFWCNPISGHATLYWYQQILGQGPKLLIQFQNNGVVDDSQLPKDRFSAERLKGVDSTLKIQPAKLEDSAVYLCASSLGGGNNEQFFGPGTRLTVL.

The chain employs TRBV30 and TRBJ2-3; 9 nucleotides match TRBD1. Per germline, CDR1 GTSNPN and CDR2 SVGIG (reference sequence). There are 15 residues in the CDR3. V trimming: 4 bases; J trimming: 2 bases; junction bases outside the gene matches: 7. CDR3 bases: TGTGCCTGGACCCCCGGGACAGGGCCCACAGATACGCAGTATTTT. Translated: CAWTPGTGPTDTQYF. The variable domain in full, completed from reference TRBV30 and TRBJ2-3, reads SQTIHQWPATLVQPVGSPLSLECTVEGTSNPNLYWYRQAAGRGLQLLFYSVGIGQISSEVPQNLSASRPQDRQFILSSKKLLLSDSGFYLCAWTPGTGPTDTQYFGPGTRLTVL.

The rearrangement joins TRBV27 to TRBJ2-7, with TRBD1 as a possible D gene (7 bases). Germline V gives CDR1 MNHEY, CDR2 SMNVEV (reference sequence). The V gene lost 8 bases and the J gene lost 0 bases, with 14 bases spanning the gap. The CDR3 is made up of 14 amino acids. This CDR3 is CASGAGTASYEQYF. DNA for the CDR3: TGTGCCAGCGGGGCGGGGACAGCCTCCTACGAGCAGTACTTC.

V and J are TRBV7-9 and TRBJ2-1; 8 bases fit TRBD2. Germline V CDR1 and CDR2: SEHNR, FQNEAQ (reference sequence). The CDR3 is 18 amino acids. J was trimmed by 10 bases and V by 5 bases; bases with no gene match: 22. The CDR3 DNA sequence: TGTGCCAGCAGCCCCCCTTTTCGGGGGGGACCAAATCCGGGCGAGCAGTTCTTC. Its translation is CASSPPFRGGPNPGEQFF.

This sequence joins TRBV5-1 and TRBJ1-3; no reliable D call. V was clipped by 0 bases and J by 0 bases, with 7 bases between them. Germline CDR1 reads SGHRS; CDR2 reads YFSETQ. The CDR3 runs 15 residues. The chain's CDR3 is CASSLGGSSGNTIYF. Written as DNA, the CDR3 is TGCGCCAGCAGCTTGGGAGGAAGCTCTGGAAACACCATATATTTT.

The chain links TRBV18 to TRBJ1-1; tentative D call: TRBD1 (6 bases). Germline CDR1 and CDR2: KGHSH and LQKENI. The CDR3 totals 14 residues. With 4 bases removed from V and 3 bases from J, the gap between germline ends came to 12 bases. The CDR3 DNA is TGTGCCAGCTCACACAGGGTATTGGACACTGAAGCTTTCTTT. It specifies CASSHRVLDTEAFF.

The gene calls are TRBV9 and TRBJ2-7; 10 bases map to TRBD2. The germline V gene encodes CDR1 SGDLS and CDR2 YYNGEE. Trimming at V came to 4 bases and at J to 1 base, leaving 17 bases not matched to a gene. This CDR3 has 19 residues. CDR3 DNA sequence: TGTGCCAGCAGCCGACGGACCTCCGGACTAGCGGACCCGTCCTACGAGCAGTACTTC. Its translation: CASSRRTSGLADPSYEQYF.

The chain combines TRBV6-6 with TRBJ2-5; 11 bases align to TRBD2. V was clipped by 2 bases and J by 1 base; unmatched bases: 3. Germline V gene lookup returns CDR1 MNHNY and CDR2 SVGAGI (reference sequence). The CDR3 covers 16 residues. The CDR3 bases are TGTGCCAGCAGTTACGGGCTAGCGGGGGGCCAAGAGACCCAGTACTTC. This translates into CASSYGLAGGQETQYF.

The rearrangement joins TRBV29-1 to TRBJ1-5; 10 nucleotides line up with TRBD1. The length of the CDR3 is 14 residues. The junction had 5 bases not matched to a gene; V was cut back by 6 bases and J by 3 bases. Germline CDR1 SQVTM, CDR2 ANQGSEA. The CDR3 loop is CSVWTGGNNQPQHF. DNA for the CDR3: TGCAGCGTCTGGACAGGGGGTAACAATCAGCCCCAGCATTTT.

V usage is TRBV5-1 and J usage is TRBJ2-7; 7 bases line up with TRBD2. Germline V gives CDR1 SGHRS, CDR2 YFSETQ. The V segment lost 0 bases and the J segment 7 bases; nucleotides outside the gene matches: 4. This CDR3 region has 13 residues. CDR3 sequence (DNA): TGCGCCAGCAGCTTGGTCCAGGGAGGGGAGCAGTACTTC. Protein: CASSLVQGGEQYF.

This chain links TRBV30 with TRBJ2-7; TRBD1 agrees at 8 bases. The CDR3 covers 14 residues. V lost 1 base and J lost 6; bases outside the gene matches: 8. Germline lookup yields CDR1 GTSNPN and CDR2 SVGIG (reference sequence). Written as DNA, the CDR3 is TGTGCCTGGAGTGCCTCAGGGGGCTTGGGCGAGCAGTACTTC. Translation gives CAWSASGGLGEQYF. Based on the CDR3 plus reference TRBV30 and TRBJ2-7, the full variable domain is SQTIHQWPATLVQPVGSPLSLECTVEGTSNPNLYWYRQAAGRGLQLLFYSVGIGQISSEVPQNLSASRPQDRQFILSSKKLLLSDSGFYLCAWSASGGLGEQYFGPGTRLTVT.

V gene TRBV7-3 combines with J gene TRBJ2-1; TRBD1 matches 8 bases. V dropped 5 bases and J dropped 8; count of bases not matched to a gene: 5. The V gene's germline CDR1 is SGHTA and CDR2 FQGTGA. The CDR3 length is 13 residues. As DNA, the CDR3 is TGTGCCAGCAGCGGCCGGACAGGGCATGAGCAGTTCTTC. As protein: CASSGRTGHEQFF.

This clone was seen only a few times. V and J are TRBV11-2 and TRBJ2-7; D is unresolved. Germline lookup yields CDR1 SGHAT and CDR2 FQNNGV. Trimming left V 7 bases short and J 3 bases short, with 7 bases between. The CDR3 loop spans 11 amino acids. The CDR3 sequence: CASNSGYEQYF. The CDR3 region has the DNA TGTGCCAGCAATTCGGGCTACGAGCAGTACTTC. Variable domain in full (rest from reference TRBV11-2 and TRBJ2-7): EAGVAQSPRYKIIEKRQSVAFWCNPISGHATLYWYQQILGQGPKLLIQFQNNGVVDDSQLPKDRFSAERLKGVDSTLKIQPAKLEDSAVYLCASNSGYEQYFGPGTRLTVT.

The chain has TRBV5-1 and TRBJ2-7, with D hard to call. This CDR3 has 14 amino acids. Germline V CDR1 and CDR2: SGHRS, YFSETQ. V was clipped by 2 bases and J by 5 bases, with 14 bases between them. The CDR3 bases are TGCGCCAGCAGCTTTTCGGACCCGGAACACGAGCAGTACTTC. Encoded protein: CASSFSDPEHEQYF.

The J gene is TRBJ2-7, the V gene TRBV7-2; D call uncertain. V lost 6 bases to trimming and J lost 0 bases, with 3 bases between them. The CDR3 is 11 amino acids. The V gene's germline CDR1 is SGHTA and CDR2 FQGNSA. CDR3 in amino acids: CASSPSYEQYF. The CDR3 region has the DNA TGTGCCAGCAGTCCCTCCTACGAGCAGTACTTC.

The genes are TRBV18 and TRBJ2-7, with 10 bases aligning to TRBD1. The V gene's germline CDR1 is KGHSH and CDR2 LQKENI. There are 17 residues in the CDR3. J was trimmed by 6 bases and V by 5 bases; bases with no gene match: 16. The CDR3 here is CASSTTRRGTGASEQYF. The CDR3 DNA is TGTGCCAGCTCAACCACGAGGCGGGGGACAGGGGCATCCGAGCAGTACTTC.

The V call is TRBV7-6, the J call TRBJ1-4; 7 bases are a match to TRBD1. The CDR3 runs 16 residues. Germline V gene sequence: CDR1 SGHVS, CDR2 FNYEAQ. V trimming: 0 bases; J trimming: 5 bases; junction bases outside the gene matches: 6. CDR3 sequence: CASSLAGQQFNEKLFF. The CDR3 bases are TGTGCCAGCAGCTTAGCGGGACAGCAATTCAATGAAAAACTGTTTTTT.

The chain combines TRBV11-3 with TRBJ2-7; D gene uncertain. CDR3 length equals 11 residues. Germline V CDR1 and CDR2: SGHNT, YENEEA. Between the trimmed V and J ends, which lost 4 bases and 4 bases, there was a span of 5 bases. Here the CDR3 DNA reads TGTGCCAGCAGCTACCTGTACGAGCAGTACTTC. Translation gives CASSYLYEQYF.

This clone was recorded a few times. V and J are TRBV20-1 and TRBJ1-2, with D uncertain. V lost 7 bases to trimming and J lost 5 bases, with 11 bases between them. This CDR3 has 11 amino acids. CDR1 and CDR2 from the germline V gene are DFQATT and SNEGSKA (reference sequence). This CDR3 is CSGATEYGYTF. CDR3 nucleotides: TGCAGTGGGGCTACAGAGTATGGCTACACCTTC.

This clone came up a few times. This chain connects TRBV7-9 to TRBJ2-7, with TRBD2 as a possible D gene (5 bases). V lost 4 bases and J 7 bases, leaving 11 bases between the germline ends. Germline-derived CDR1 and CDR2 are SEHNR and FQNEAQ (reference sequence). The CDR3 extends over 12 amino acids. CDR3 in DNA: TGTGCCAGCAGCTCCGGACTCTGGGAGCAGTACTTC. Protein product: CASSSGLWEQYF. Full variable domain (missing parts from reference TRBV7-9 and TRBJ2-7): DTGVSQNPRHKITKRGQNVTFRCDPISEHNRLYWYRQTLGQGPEFLTYFQNEAQLEKSRLLSDRFSAERPKGSFSTLEIQRTEQGDSAMYLCASSSGLWEQYFGPGTRLTVT.

The chain employs TRBV30 and TRBJ1-3; TRBD1 is a possible D gene (5 bases). Germline V gene data show CDR1 as GTSNPN and CDR2 as SVGIG (reference sequence). Trimming cost V 2 bases and J 0 bases, with 8 bases left between them. This CDR3 is built from 14 residues. The DNA of the CDR3 is TGTGCCTGGAGTTTGGGGGTCTCTGGAAACACCATATATTTT. This translates into CAWSLGVSGNTIYF.

As DNA, the CDR3 is TGTGCCACCAGCATCGACAGGGGGTTTCAGCCCCAGCATTTT. This encodes CATSIDRGFQPQHF. The V and J genes are TRBV15 and TRBJ1-5; 9 positions match TRBD1. The trim removed 4 bases at V and 6 bases at J, leaving 4 bases unmatched. There are 14 residues in the CDR3. CDR1 and CDR2 from the germline V gene are LNHNV and YYDKDF (reference sequence).

This clone was found a few times. This CDR3 is CASSGRQGIWYGYTF. The CDR3 nucleotides are TGTGCCAGCAGTGGACGGCAGGGGATTTGGTATGGCTACACCTTC. This chain links TRBV2 with TRBJ1-2, with D perhaps matching TRBD1 (6 bases). V dropped 4 bases and J dropped 5 bases, with 17 bases sitting between them. The CDR3 is 15 residues long. The germline V gene encodes CDR1 SNHLY and CDR2 FYNNEI.

V is TRBV13 and J is TRBJ1-5; a possible D gene is TRBD1 (5 bases). V was shortened by 3 bases and J by 4 bases, with 10 bases between the two germline ends. CDR1 PRHDT and CDR2 FYEKMQ come from the germline V gene (reference sequence). There are 14 residues in the CDR3. The CDR3: CASSFGTGNQPQHF. The CDR3 region has the DNA TGTGCCAGCAGCTTTGGGACGGGGAATCAGCCCCAGCATTTT.